A selection of T cell receptor beta chains follows, all from one sample in a study of T cells in Graves' hyperthyroidism and ophthalmopathy. TCRdb reanalysed the multiplex PCR reads using MiXCR and keeps one entry per CDR3 protein. The sample lists 250,000 to 400,000 distinct CDR3 sequences, 12% to 15% occurring once. Sequences were obtained from blood. These receptors all come from a woman in her 40s with Graves' ophthalmopathy. The CDR3 runs from the conserved cysteine through the conserved F or W. A D gene is named only where the DNA matches it firmly. Clone size, where shown, is once, few, many, or a class for clones that have expanded.

clone_size j_call v_call d_call cdr3_nt cdr3_aa
- TRBJ2-1 TRBV2 TRBD2 TGTGCCAGCGCTAGCGGGAGGCCGATCTCCTACAATGAGCAGTTCTTC CASASGRPISYNEQFF
- TRBJ2-3 TRBV12-3/TRBV12-4 TRBD2 TGTGCCAGCAGTCCTACGTCCGGGACTAGCGGGGGGGCCGGGACAGATACGCAGTATTTT CASSPTSGTSGGAGTDTQYF
many TRBJ2-1 TRBV2 TRBD2 TGTGCCAGCAGTCCTTTCCTTTCCAGCGGGACCTACAATGAGCAGTTCTTC CASSPFLSSGTYNEQFF
few TRBJ2-7 TRBV2 TRBD2 TGTGCCACCAGTTCGCGGGGGGGAACTAGCGAGCAGTACTTC CATSSRGGTSEQYF
many TRBJ2-1 TRBV28 TRBD2 TGTGCCAGCAGTTGGGAACCCGGGACTAGCAGTTATGAGCAGTTCTTC CASSWEPGTSSYEQFF
- TRBJ2-5 TRBV14 TRBD2 TGTGCCAGCAGCCAATGGTCTAGCGGGCTTCGGGGGACCCAGTACTTC CASSQWSSGLRGTQYF
- TRBJ2-1 TRBV2 TRBD2 TGTGCCAGCAGTGATTTAAGCGGGGGGCCGAAGGACAATGAGCAGTTCTTC CASSDLSGGPKDNEQFF
many TRBJ2-1 TRBV12-3/TRBV12-4 TRBD1 TGTGCCAGCAGTTTGGACAGGGACATCTACAATGAGCAGTTCTTC CASSLDRDIYNEQFF
- TRBJ1-1 TRBV20-1 - TGCAGTGCTGAAACCGAGGTGGCTTTCTTT CSAETEVAFF
many TRBJ1-4 TRBV20-1 - TGCAGTGCTAGAGGGATGACGGGTAATGAAAAACTGTTTTTT CSARGMTGNEKLFF
many TRBJ1-2 TRBV20-1 - TGCAGTGCCTGGGGCGGATCGGAGGTCGGGAACTATGGCTACACCTTC CSAWGGSEVGNYGYTF
many TRBJ2-1 TRBV7-9 - TGTGCCAGCAGCCTAGCCTCGGGACTGGCTGTGAAGCAGTTCTTC CASSLASGLAVKQFF
- TRBJ2-7 TRBV30 TRBD1 TGTGCCTGGAGTAAGGGGGCGAGGTACGAGCAGTGCTTC CAWSKGARYEQCF
many TRBJ2-5 TRBV7-2 - TGTGCCAGCAGCTTACCTGGCTATCAAGAGACCCAGTACTTC CASSLPGYQETQYF
- TRBJ2-2 TRBV7-9 - TGTGCCAGCAGCCTATTCGGCGGGGTTCGGAACACCGGGGAGCTGTTTTTT CASSLFGGVRNTGELFF
many TRBJ1-3 TRBV10-3 - TGTGCCATCAGTGAGAAGGGAACGAGCTCTGGAAACACCATATATTTT CAISEKGTSSGNTIYF
- TRBJ2-2 TRBV5-1 TRBD2 TGCGCCAGCAGCTTGGCCACTAGCGGAACCGGGGAGCTGTTTTTT CASSLATSGTGELFF
many TRBJ1-5 TRBV12-3/TRBV12-4 - TGTGCCAGCAGTTTGAATGGGGCAGGCAATCAGCCCCAGCATTTT CASSLNGAGNQPQHF
many TRBJ2-5 TRBV20-1 - TGCAGTGCTAGCGGGACCTCCCAAGAGACCCAGTACTTC CSASGTSQETQYF
- TRBJ2-7 TRBV19 TRBD2 TGTGCCAGTAGTATCGCAGCGGGAGTATCATACGAGCAGTACTTC CASSIAAGVSYEQYF
few TRBJ2-1 TRBV19 TRBD1 TGTGCCAGTAGTAACCACGCCACAGGGGTCAGCTCCTACAATGAGCAGTTCTTC CASSNHATGVSSYNEQFF
many TRBJ2-3 TRBV12-3/TRBV12-4 TRBD2 TGTGCCAGCGGCCCGACTAGCGGAAAAATACTAGCAGTTGATACGCAGTATTTT CASGPTSGKILAVDTQYF
- TRBJ2-1 TRBV12-3/TRBV12-4 TRBD2 TGTGCCAGCAGTTTAGGTAGCGGGGGGGCAAATGAGCAGTTCTTC CASSLGSGGANEQFF
few TRBJ2-2 TRBV19 - TGTGCCAGTAGTCCAGCAGCAAACACCGGGGAGCTGTTTTTT CASSPAANTGELFF
- TRBJ2-3 TRBV9 TRBD2 TGTGCCAGCAGCGCTAGACTAGCGGGAGGCCCAGATACGCAGTATTTT CASSARLAGGPDTQYF